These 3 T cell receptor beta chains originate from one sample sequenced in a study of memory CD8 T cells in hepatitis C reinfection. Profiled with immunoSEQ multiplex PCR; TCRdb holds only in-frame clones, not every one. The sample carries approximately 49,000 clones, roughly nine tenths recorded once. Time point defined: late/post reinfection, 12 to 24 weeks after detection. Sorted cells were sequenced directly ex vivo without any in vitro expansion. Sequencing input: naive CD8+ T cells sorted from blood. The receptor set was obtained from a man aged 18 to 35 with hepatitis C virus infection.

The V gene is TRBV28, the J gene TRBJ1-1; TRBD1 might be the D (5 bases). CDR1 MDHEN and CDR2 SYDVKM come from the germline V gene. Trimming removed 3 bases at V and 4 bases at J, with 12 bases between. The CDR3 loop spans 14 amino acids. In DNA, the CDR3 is TGTGCCAGCAGTTTTAGGGGTGTCAGCACTGAAGCTTTCTTT. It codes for CASSFRGVSTEAFF.

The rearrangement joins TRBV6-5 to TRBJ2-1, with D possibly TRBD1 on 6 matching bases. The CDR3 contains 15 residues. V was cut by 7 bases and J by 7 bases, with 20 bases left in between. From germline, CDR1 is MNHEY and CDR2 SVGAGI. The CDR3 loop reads CASTALTRGWNEQFF. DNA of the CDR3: TGTGCCAGCACCGCCCTGACAAGGGGGTGGAATGAGCAGTTCTTC.

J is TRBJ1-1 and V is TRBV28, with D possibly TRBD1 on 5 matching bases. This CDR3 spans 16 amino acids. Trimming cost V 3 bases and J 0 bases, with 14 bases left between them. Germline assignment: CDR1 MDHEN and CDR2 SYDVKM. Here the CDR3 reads CASSFGLRDLNTEAFF. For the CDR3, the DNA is TGTGCCAGCAGTTTTGGTCTCAGGGATTTGAACACTGAAGCTTTCTTT.